This TCR beta chain was sequenced in a study of CD8 T cells in ankylosing spondylitis (dated by TCRdb to 2016 to 2017). About the investigation overall: To find TCR variants linked to disease, the study profiled T cell receptor beta repertoires in ankylosing spondylitis patients and healthy donors. The whole study cohort included 108 healthy donors and roughly 24 ankylosing spondylitis patients. Peripheral blood was sampled, and synovial fluid was additionally collected from ankylosing spondylitis patients. General findings and caveats noted by the study authors: Blood from ankylosing spondylitis patients appeared to be characterized by a TCR beta motif made up of seven or eight highly homologous amino acid variants. Significant enrichment of the disease-linked clones was reported in matched synovial fluid samples from ankylosing spondylitis patients. The disease-linked clones had a CD8+ phenotype and were found at relatively low frequencies in peripheral blood. Some TCR beta motif variants had previously been reported in synovial fluid and blood of reactive arthritis patients, which suggested common disease-initiation mechanisms.

Concerning this clonotype: What this receptor recognizes is not known. No quality values exist for individual bases; no much larger clone is one base distant.

The run used an Illumina HiSeq 2500. Quantitative 5'-RACE with molecular barcodes was used to prepare TCR beta libraries. The paper's processing steps were these. A new computational method based on a probabilistic model of VDJ rearrangement was used to identify disease-linked TCR variants. TCRdb applied fastp at Q25 and MiXCR to the public reads, then kept only in-frame beta chains. All rows with the same CDR3 protein become a single entry with the most common DNA and genes. TCRdb, not the authors, supplied the V and J calls. The sample has 800,000 to 900,000 distinct CDR3 sequences on record, 12% of them singletons. Together, the top ten hold around 0.51% of the sample. Sequenced: blood, either unsorted or a sorted T cell fraction (not recorded which). The sequence came from a male donor with ankylosing spondylitis.

The DNA sequence is given as TGCAGTGCTAGAGTGGTGCAGGGGTGGGATGGCTACACCTTC. Translation gives CSARVVQGWDGYTF. The rearranged chain carries TRBV20-1 and TRBJ1-2; tentative D gene TRBD1, with 6 bases matching. The CDR3, cysteine through phenylalanine, is 14 amino acids long. Only the CDR3 part of the read is kept: 42 bases, read in frame from the first base. V loses 1 base of germline sequence and J loses 6 bases, and the interval between the two ends is 15 bases. Per the germline V gene (reference sequence), DFQATT is the CDR1 and SNEGSKA is the CDR2.